The TCR beta chain described here comes from a study of shared clonotypes between healthy human individuals. Across the whole study: The donor group consisted of two women and three men, aged 18 to 49. Three plates each covered CD4 naive and memory; CD8 naive two, CD8 memory one. Broader study findings: The authors expected sequencing depth to affect clonotype sharing among donors.

Sequencing was performed with immunoSEQ multiplex PCR; in TCRdb, only in-frame clones are kept and a portion is missing. The sample lists around 940,000 clones; more than 75% were seen once. Looked up from germline, CDR1 is GTSNPN and CDR2 is SVGIG (reference sequence). This CDR3 comprises 15 residues. The V end lost 8 bases, the J end lost 6 bases, and 24 bases lay between the germline ends. CD45RA+ naive and CD45RA-negative memory subsets were separated from CD4+ cells. As for this clone: Its specificity is unknown.

The sequenced sample consisted of memory CD4+ T cells sorted from blood. The sample's subset: CD45RA-negative fraction. The rearrangement links TRBV30 to TRBJ2-3; no firm D call. The TCR originated in a young man in good health. The CDR3 region is CATHLGRGSGDTQYF. In DNA, the CDR3 is TGTGCCACCCACCTTGGGCGCGGCTCAGGCGATACGCAGTATTTT.